This entry describes one T cell receptor (beta chain). Its antigen is not identified. Looked up from germline, CDR1 is SGHDN and CDR2 is FVKESK. V shed 2 bases and J shed 9 bases, with 17 bases lying between them. There are 15 residues in the CDR3. Generated by immunoSEQ multiplex PCR, the TCRdb table keeps only in-frame clones and is missing some. The sample has some 1.5 million clones, about 96% seen once. The sample belongs to a study of shared clonotypes between healthy human individuals. In the study overall: Donors had three CD4 naive, three CD4 memory, two CD8 naive and one CD8 memory plate apiece. Points from the study as a whole: Despite large depth, sorted-subset datasets appeared incompletely sequenced. Across subsets, estimated richness was generally greater for naive than for memory populations.

The source material was naive CD4+ T cells sorted from blood. The subset was: CD45RA+ positively selected. The receptor's source is a young man in good health. This rearrangement joins TRBV14 to TRBJ2-1; TRBD2 is a possible D gene (8 bases). This chain's CDR3 is CASSQRLAGTAEQFF. The CDR3 bases are TGTGCCAGCAGCCAACGATTAGCGGGGACAGCTGAGCAGTTCTTC.